There are many counts of the clone carrying this T cell receptor beta chain. This record comes from a study of T cells in Graves' hyperthyroidism and ophthalmopathy. V lost 4 bases and J lost 1, with 4 bases in between. The CDR3 consists of 12 residues. Germline loops: CDR1 KGHSH, CDR2 LQKENI. RNA transcripts served as the template for amplifying TCR beta CDR3 regions. RT-PCR in the first round (using the HTBI primer set) targeted the TCR CDR3. TCRdb re-called the multiplex PCR reads with MiXCR, one entry per CDR3 protein. The table records 380,000 or so distinct CDR3 sequences, roughly 14% of them present only once.

The sequence was collected from a woman between 25 and 40 years old with Graves' hyperthyroidism. Input material: blood. This rearrangement joins TRBV18 to TRBJ1-1; D not certain. CDR3 loop: CASSRQNTEAFF. The CDR3 region has the DNA TGTGCCAGCTCACGACAGAACACTGAAGCTTTCTTT. Drawing the rest from reference TRBV18 and TRBJ1-1, the complete variable domain is NAGVMQNPRHLVRRRGQEARLRCSPMKGHSHVYWYRQLPEEGLKFMVYLQKENIIDESGMPKERFSAEFPKEGPSILRIQQVVRGDSAAYFCASSRQNTEAFFGQGTRLTVV.